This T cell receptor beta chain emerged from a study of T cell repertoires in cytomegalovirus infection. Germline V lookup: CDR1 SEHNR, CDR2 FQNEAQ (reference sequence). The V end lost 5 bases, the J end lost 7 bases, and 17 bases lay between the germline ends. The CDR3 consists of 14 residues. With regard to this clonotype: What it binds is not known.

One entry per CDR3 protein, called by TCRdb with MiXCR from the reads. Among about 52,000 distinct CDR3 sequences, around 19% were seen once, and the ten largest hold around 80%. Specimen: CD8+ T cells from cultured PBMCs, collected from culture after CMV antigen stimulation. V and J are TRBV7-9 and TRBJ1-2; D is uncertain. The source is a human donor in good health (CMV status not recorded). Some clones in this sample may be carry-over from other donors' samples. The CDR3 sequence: CASSPITRIGGYTF. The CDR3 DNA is TGTGCCAGCAGCCCTATCACTCGTATCGGTGGCTACACCTTC. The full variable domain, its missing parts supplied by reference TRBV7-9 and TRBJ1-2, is DTGVSQNPRHKITKRGQNVTFRCDPISEHNRLYWYRQTLGQGPEFLTYFQNEAQLEKSRLLSDRFSAERPKGSFSTLEIQRTEQGDSAMYLCASSPITRIGGYTFGSGTRLTVV.